Listed below are T cell receptor beta chains from one sample, sequenced in a study of patients and donors after allogeneic stem cell transplantation. TCRdb re-derived calls from the RT-PCR reads in MiXCR, one entry per CDR3 protein. In the table there are more than 850,000 distinct CDR3 sequences, over 15% of which are singletons. Sequenced input: blood, either unsorted or a sorted T cell fraction (not recorded which). These receptors all come from a human donor who was either an allogeneic HSCT recipient or a stem cell or donor lymphocyte infusion donor (not recorded which). It is not recorded whose cells these are; they may come from a transplant donor. Both conserved end residues are part of each CDR3. D genes are given only for firm matches. Only some rows state a clone size, as once, few, many or a class for expanded clones.

V: TRBV7-8
J: TRBJ2-1
D: TRBD2
size: few
CDR3: CASSPLYGREDEQFF
DNA: TGTGCCAGCAGCCCCTTGTATGGGAGGGAGGATGAGCAGTTCTTC

V: TRBV4-3
J: TRBJ2-5
D: TRBD2
size: .
CDR3: CASSQEPGTSHPQYF
DNA: TGCGCCAGCAGCCAGGAGCCCGGGACTAGCCATCCCCAGTACTTC

V: TRBV7-9
J: TRBJ1-1
D: .
size: few
CDR3: CASSLGASGYDTEAFF
DNA: TGTGCCAGCAGCTTAGGAGCATCCGGGTATGACACTGAAGCTTTCTTT

V: TRBV7-2
J: TRBJ1-1
D: .
size: .
CDR3: CASSSERRGSTEAFF
DNA: TGTGCCAGCAGCTCTGAGAGGCGGGGCAGCACTGAAGCTTTCTTT

V: TRBV5-5
J: TRBJ1-1
D: TRBD1
size: .
CDR3: CASSLEPYRGLTEAFF
DNA: TGTGCCAGCAGCTTGGAACCATACAGGGGCCTCACTGAAGCTTTCTTT

V: TRBV12-3/TRBV12-4
J: TRBJ1-2
D: TRBD1
size: .
CDR3: CASSRGRTGYGYTF
DNA: TGTGCCAGCAGCCGCGGCAGGACAGGCTATGGCTACACCTTC

V: TRBV20-1
J: TRBJ1-1
D: TRBD1
size: few
CDR3: CSARVDRAAKEAFF
DNA: TGCAGTGCTAGGGTAGACAGGGCGGCCAAAGAAGCTTTCTTT

V: TRBV7-6
J: TRBJ1-1
D: TRBD1
size: .
CDR3: CASSRGTGGVVEAFF
DNA: TGTGCCAGCAGCCGCGGGACAGGGGGGGTAGTTGAAGCTTTCTTT

V: TRBV7-6
J: TRBJ2-3
D: .
size: .
CDR3: CASSLVEYF
DNA: TGTGCCAGCAGCTTAGTTGAATATTTT

V: TRBV11-2
J: TRBJ2-2
D: TRBD1
size: .
CDR3: CASNFRGFTGELFF
DNA: TGTGCCAGCAACTTCAGGGGGTTCACCGGGGAGCTGTTTTTT

V: TRBV15
J: TRBJ2-3
D: TRBD1
size: few
CDR3: CATSTGQGKSTDTQYF
DNA: TGTGCCACCAGCACGGGACAGGGGAAGAGCACAGATACGCAGTATTTT

V: TRBV5-1
J: TRBJ2-1
D: TRBD2
size: few
CDR3: CASRFATSGQFF
DNA: TGCGCCAGCAGGTTCGCGACTAGCGGGCAGTTCTTC

V: TRBV20-1
J: TRBJ1-3
D: .
size: few
CDR3: CSATEGSLGNTIYF
DNA: TGCAGTGCCACCGAAGGGAGCTTAGGAAACACCATATATTTT

V: TRBV4-2
J: TRBJ1-2
D: TRBD1
size: few
CDR3: CASSPTGEVYGYTF
DNA: TGTGCCAGCAGCCCGACAGGGGAAGTGTATGGCTACACCTTC

V: TRBV5-6
J: TRBJ2-2
D: .
size: once
CDR3: CASSLEGDTGELFF
DNA: TGTGCCAGCAGCTTGGAAGGGGACACCGGGGAGCTGTTTTTT

V: TRBV30
J: TRBJ2-7
D: .
size: .
CDR3: CAWSVPDRSYEQYF
DNA: TGTGCCTGGAGTGTCCCAGACCGTTCCTACGAGCAGTACTTC

V: TRBV6-5
J: TRBJ2-1
D: TRBD2
size: .
CDR3: CASSYGGGGYNEQFF
DNA: TGTGCCAGCAGTTACGGCGGGGGAGGCTACAATGAGCAGTTCTTC

V: TRBV20-1
J: TRBJ2-7
D: .
size: .
CDR3: CSAPLGPNAPYEQYF
DNA: TGCAGTGCTCCCCTCGGGCCGAACGCCCCCTACGAGCAGTACTTC

V: TRBV20-1
J: TRBJ1-3
D: .
size: few
CDR3: CSASPSTSGNTIYF
DNA: TGCAGTGCTAGCCCCTCGACAAGCGGAAACACCATATATTTT

V: TRBV6-5
J: TRBJ1-1
D: .
size: few
CDR3: CASSYSLGGPEAFF
DNA: TGTGCCAGCAGTTACTCCTTGGGGGGTCCTGAAGCTTTCTTT

V: TRBV30
J: TRBJ2-7
D: .
size: .
CDR3: CAERQLVGSRYEQYF
DNA: TGTGCCGAGAGACAGCTCGTAGGGTCCAGGTACGAGCAGTACTTC

V: TRBV30
J: TRBJ2-5
D: TRBD1
size: .
CDR3: CAWTPRGLPETQYF
DNA: TGTGCCTGGACCCCCAGGGGGCTTCCAGAGACCCAGTACTTC

V: TRBV30
J: TRBJ2-7
D: .
size: .
CDR3: CAWSVRADLGRYF
DNA: TGTGCCTGGAGTGTGAGGGCCGACTTGGGGAGGTACTTC

V: TRBV6-1
J: TRBJ1-5
D: .
size: .
CDR3: CASKDSGYSNQPQHF
DNA: TGTGCCAGCAAAGACAGTGGTTATAGCAATCAGCCCCAGCATTTT

V: TRBV7-9
J: TRBJ2-7
D: .
size: .
CDR3: CASSWSVEQYF
DNA: TGTGCCAGCAGCTGGTCAGTCGAGCAGTACTTC

V: TRBV12-3/TRBV12-4
J: TRBJ1-1
D: .
size: many
CDR3: CASSSPQGNTEAFF
DNA: TGTGCCAGCAGTTCCCCACAGGGGAACACTGAAGCTTTCTTT

V: TRBV21-1
J: TRBJ2-1
D: .
size: .
CDR3: CASSKETSENYNEQFF
DNA: TGTGCCAGCAGCAAAGAGACTAGCGAAAACTACAATGAGCAGTTCTTC

V: TRBV7-3
J: TRBJ2-1
D: TRBD2
size: few
CDR3: CASSLISGETYNEQFF
DNA: TGTGCCAGCAGCTTAATAAGCGGGGAAACCTACAATGAGCAGTTCTTC

V: TRBV27
J: TRBJ1-5
D: .
size: few
CDR3: CASRREGEGNQPQHF
DNA: TGTGCCAGCAGGAGGGAAGGGGAAGGCAATCAGCCCCAGCATTTT

V: TRBV4-3
J: TRBJ2-6
D: TRBD2
size: .
CDR3: CASSQVASGVPGANVLTF
DNA: TGCGCCAGCAGCCAAGTAGCTAGCGGGGTGCCTGGGGCCAACGTCCTGACTTTC

V: TRBV7-2
J: TRBJ2-3
D: TRBD2
size: .
CDR3: CASSISGRSPDTQYF
DNA: TGTGCCAGCAGCATTAGCGGGAGGAGCCCAGATACGCAGTATTTT

V: TRBV15
J: TRBJ1-1
D: .
size: .
CDR3: CATSTTRNTEAFF
DNA: TGTGCCACCAGCACAACAAGGAACACTGAAGCTTTCTTT

V: TRBV7-3
J: TRBJ1-2
D: TRBD1
size: .
CDR3: CASSSIDRGGYTF
DNA: TGTGCCAGCAGCTCCATTGACAGGGGCGGCTACACCTTC